This TCR beta chain was sequenced during a study of OX40 agonist ivuxolimab in advanced cancers. Whole-study context: The dose of intravenous ivuxolimab that patients received every 2 weeks ranged from 0.01 to 10 mg/kg.

Some clones are missing from TCRdb's copy, which holds only in-frame ones; the method was immunoSEQ multiplex PCR. In the table there are 65,000 to 85,000 clones, about nine tenths of which are singletons. The germline gives CDR1 ENHRY, CDR2 SYGVKD. The junction had 10 bases not matched to a gene; V was cut back by 10 bases and J by 5 bases. CDR3 length equals 14 residues. Concerning this clone itself: The target antigen is unknown.

Notes on the study in general: Nonresponders, in some cases, also had low normalized T-cell clonal expansion. Relative to CD4+, CD8+ T cells held more expanded clones on average.

Sequenced material: CD4+ or CD8+ T cells sorted from blood, taken in a trial of the OX40 agonist ivuxolimab. The clonotype comes from an adult with an advanced solid tumor such as melanoma, head and neck, liver or kidney cancer. The gene calls are TRBV10-3 and TRBJ2-1; 8 bases are a match to TRBD2. The CDR3 reads CATARREADNEQFF. The CDR3 DNA follows: TGTGCCACTGCTAGGCGGGAGGCCGACAATGAGCAGTTCTTC.